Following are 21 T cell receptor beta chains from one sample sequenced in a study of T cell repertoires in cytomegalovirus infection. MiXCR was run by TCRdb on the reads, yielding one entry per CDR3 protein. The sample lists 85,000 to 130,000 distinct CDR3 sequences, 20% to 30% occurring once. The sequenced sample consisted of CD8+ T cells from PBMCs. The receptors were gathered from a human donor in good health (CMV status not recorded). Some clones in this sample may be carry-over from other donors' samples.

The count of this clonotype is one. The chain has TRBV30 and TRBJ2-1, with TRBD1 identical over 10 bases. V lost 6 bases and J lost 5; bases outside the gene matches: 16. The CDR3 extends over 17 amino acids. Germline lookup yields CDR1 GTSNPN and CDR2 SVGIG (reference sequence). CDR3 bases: TGTGCCTGCCTAATGACAGGGGGCCTACGACCTAACAATGAGCAGTTCTTC. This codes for CACLMTGGLRPNNEQFF.

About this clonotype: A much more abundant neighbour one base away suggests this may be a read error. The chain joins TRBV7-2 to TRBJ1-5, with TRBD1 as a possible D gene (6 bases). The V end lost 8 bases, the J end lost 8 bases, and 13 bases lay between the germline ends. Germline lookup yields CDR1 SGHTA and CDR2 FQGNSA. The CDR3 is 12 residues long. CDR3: CASSGAGEPQHF. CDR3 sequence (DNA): TGTGCCAGCTCGGGGGCCGGTGAGCCCCAGCATTTT. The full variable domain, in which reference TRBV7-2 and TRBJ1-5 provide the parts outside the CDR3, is GAGVSQSPSNKVTEKGKDVELRCDPISGHTALYWYRQSLGQGLEFLIYFQGNSAPDKSGLPSDRFSAERTGGSVSTLTIQRTQQEDSAVYLCASSGAGEPQHFGDGTRLSIL.

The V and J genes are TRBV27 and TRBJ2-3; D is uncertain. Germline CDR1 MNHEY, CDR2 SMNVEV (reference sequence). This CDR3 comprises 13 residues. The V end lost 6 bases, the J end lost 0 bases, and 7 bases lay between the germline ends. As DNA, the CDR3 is TGTGCCAGCAGCCTGACTAGCACAGATACGCAGTATTTT. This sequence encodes CASSLTSTDTQYF.

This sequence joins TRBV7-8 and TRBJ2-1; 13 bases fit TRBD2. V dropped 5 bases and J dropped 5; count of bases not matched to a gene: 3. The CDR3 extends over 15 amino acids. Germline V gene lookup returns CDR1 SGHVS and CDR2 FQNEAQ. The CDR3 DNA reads TGTGCCAGCAGCCCGACTAGCGGGGGGCACAATGAGCAGTTCTTC. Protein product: CASSPTSGGHNEQFF.

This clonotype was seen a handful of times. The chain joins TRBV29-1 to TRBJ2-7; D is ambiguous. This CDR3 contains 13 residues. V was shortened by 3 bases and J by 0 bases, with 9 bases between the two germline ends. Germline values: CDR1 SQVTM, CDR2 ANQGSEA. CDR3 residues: CSVETPVSYEQYF. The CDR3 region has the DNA TGCAGCGTTGAGACGCCAGTCTCCTACGAGCAGTACTTC.

CDR3 amino acids: CASSLPGSGRTF. CDR3 DNA sequence: TGTGCCAGCAGTTTACCGGGGTCGGGCCGCACCTTC. This chain uses TRBV12-3 or TRBV12-4 with TRBJ1-2, with D uncertain. The CDR3 totals 12 residues. V was shortened by 2 bases and J by 13 bases, with 14 bases between the two germline ends.

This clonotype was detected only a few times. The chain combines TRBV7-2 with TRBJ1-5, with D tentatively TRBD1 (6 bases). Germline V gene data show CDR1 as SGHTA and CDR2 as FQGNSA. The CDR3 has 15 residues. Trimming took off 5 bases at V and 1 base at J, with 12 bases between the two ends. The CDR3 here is CASSQGQASNQPQHF. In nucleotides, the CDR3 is TGTGCCAGCAGCCAGGGACAAGCGAGCAATCAGCCCCAGCATTTT.

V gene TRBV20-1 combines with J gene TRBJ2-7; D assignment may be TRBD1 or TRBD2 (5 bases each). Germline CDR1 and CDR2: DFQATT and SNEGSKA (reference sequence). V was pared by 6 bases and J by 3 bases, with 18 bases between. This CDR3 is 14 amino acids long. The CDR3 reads CSAAQGPGGYEQYF. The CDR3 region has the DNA TGCAGTGCCGCTCAGGGACCCGGTGGCTACGAGCAGTACTTC.

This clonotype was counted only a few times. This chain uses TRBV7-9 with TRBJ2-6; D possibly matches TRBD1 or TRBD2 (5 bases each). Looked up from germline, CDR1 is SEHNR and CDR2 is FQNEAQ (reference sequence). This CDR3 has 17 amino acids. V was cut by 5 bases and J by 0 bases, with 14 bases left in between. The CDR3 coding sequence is TGTGCCAGCAGCCAGATAGAGAGGGGCTCTGGGGCCAACGTCCTGACTTTC. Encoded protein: CASSQIERGSGANVLTF.

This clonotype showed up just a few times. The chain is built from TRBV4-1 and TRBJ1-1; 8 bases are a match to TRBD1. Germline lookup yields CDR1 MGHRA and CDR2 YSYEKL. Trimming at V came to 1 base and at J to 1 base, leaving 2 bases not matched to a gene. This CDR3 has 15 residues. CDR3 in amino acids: CASSQATGANTEAFF. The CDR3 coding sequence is TGCGCCAGCAGCCAAGCGACAGGGGCGAACACTGAAGCTTTCTTT.

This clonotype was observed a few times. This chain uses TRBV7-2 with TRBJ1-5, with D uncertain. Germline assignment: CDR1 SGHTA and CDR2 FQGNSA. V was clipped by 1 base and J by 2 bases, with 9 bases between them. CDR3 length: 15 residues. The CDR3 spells CASSLGAGGNQPQHF. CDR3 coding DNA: TGTGCCAGCAGCTTAGGGGCCGGAGGCAATCAGCCCCAGCATTTT. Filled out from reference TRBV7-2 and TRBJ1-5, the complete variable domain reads GAGVSQSPSNKVTEKGKDVELRCDPISGHTALYWYRQSLGQGLEFLIYFQGNSAPDKSGLPSDRFSAERTGGSVSTLTIQRTQQEDSAVYLCASSLGAGGNQPQHFGDGTRLSIL.

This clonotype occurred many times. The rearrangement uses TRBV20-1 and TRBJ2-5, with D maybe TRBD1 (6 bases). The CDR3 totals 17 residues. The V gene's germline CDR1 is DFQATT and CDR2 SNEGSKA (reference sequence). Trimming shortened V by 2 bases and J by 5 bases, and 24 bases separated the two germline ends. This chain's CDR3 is CSARNFRDTLLGETQYF. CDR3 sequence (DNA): TGCAGTGCTAGAAACTTCCGGGACACCCTGTTGGGGGAGACCCAGTACTTC.

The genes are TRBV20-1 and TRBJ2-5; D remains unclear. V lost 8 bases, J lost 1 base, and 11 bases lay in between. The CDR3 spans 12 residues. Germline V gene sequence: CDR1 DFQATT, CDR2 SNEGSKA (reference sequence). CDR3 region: CSRSGPQETQYF. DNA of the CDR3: TGCAGTCGCTCAGGCCCCCAAGAGACCCAGTACTTC.

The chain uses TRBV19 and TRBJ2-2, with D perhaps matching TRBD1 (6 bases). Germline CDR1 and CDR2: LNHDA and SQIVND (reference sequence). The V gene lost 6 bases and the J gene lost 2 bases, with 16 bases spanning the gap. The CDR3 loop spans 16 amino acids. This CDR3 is CASSPSTGTNTGELFF. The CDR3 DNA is TGTGCCAGTAGCCCCTCTACAGGGACAAACACCGGGGAGCTGTTTTTT.

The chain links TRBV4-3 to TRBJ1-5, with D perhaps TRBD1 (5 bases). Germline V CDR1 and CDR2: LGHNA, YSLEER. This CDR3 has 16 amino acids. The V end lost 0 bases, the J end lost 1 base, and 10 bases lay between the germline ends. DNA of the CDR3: TGCGCCAGCAGCCAAGATAGGGGAGGAAGCAATCAGCCCCAGCATTTT. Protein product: CASSQDRGGSNQPQHF.

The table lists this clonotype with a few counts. CDR3 sequence: CASSYSIGVGGETQYF. CDR3 nucleotide sequence: TGTGCCAGCAGTTACTCGATAGGAGTTGGTGGAGAGACCCAGTACTTC. The chain links TRBV6-2 or TRBV6-3 to TRBJ2-5; D gene uncertain. With 0 bases removed from V and 4 bases from J, the gap between germline ends came to 15 bases. The germline CDR1 and CDR2 sequences are MNHEY and SVGEGT. CDR3 length: 16 amino acids.

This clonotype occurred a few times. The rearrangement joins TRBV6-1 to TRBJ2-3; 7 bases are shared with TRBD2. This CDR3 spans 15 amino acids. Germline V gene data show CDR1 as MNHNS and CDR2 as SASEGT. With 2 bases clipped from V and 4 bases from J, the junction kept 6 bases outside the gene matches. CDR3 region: CASSENSGFSDTQYF. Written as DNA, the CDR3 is TGTGCCAGCAGTGAAAATAGCGGGTTTTCAGATACGCAGTATTTT.

As DNA, the CDR3 is TGTGCCACCAGTGATGAAGGGGATACGCAGTATTTT. Translating gives CATSDEGDTQYF. This sequence joins TRBV24-1 and TRBJ2-3, with unresolved D. The ends were cut back, 3 bases at V and 6 bases at J, with 6 bases in the middle. This CDR3 comprises 12 residues. Germline V gene sequence: CDR1 KGHDR, CDR2 SFDVKD.

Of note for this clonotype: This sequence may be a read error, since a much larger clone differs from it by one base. The CDR3 sequence is CASSLSGGAVVTQYF. CDR3 DNA: TGTGCCAGCAGCCTCAGCGGGGGGGCTGTAGTTACGCAGTATTTT. The chain combines TRBV7-2 with TRBJ2-3; 10 positions match TRBD2. Germline CDR1 reads SGHTA; CDR2 reads FQGNSA. V lost 5 bases and J lost 8; bases outside the gene matches: 10. This CDR3 spans 15 amino acids.

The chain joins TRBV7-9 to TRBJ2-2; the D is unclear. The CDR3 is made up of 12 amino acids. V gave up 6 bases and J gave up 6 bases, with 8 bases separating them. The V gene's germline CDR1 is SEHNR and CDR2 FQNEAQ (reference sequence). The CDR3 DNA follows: TGTGCCAGCAGACTACCCTCCGGGGAGCTGTTTTTT. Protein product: CASRLPSGELFF.

The chain's CDR3 is CASLGGGYNQPQHF. In DNA, the CDR3 is TGTGCCAGCCTAGGAGGCGGATACAATCAGCCCCAGCATTTT. The chain employs TRBV28 and TRBJ1-5, with D unclear. With 8 bases removed from V and 3 bases from J, the gap between germline ends came to 14 bases. CDR1 and CDR2 from the germline V gene are MDHEN and SYDVKM. The CDR3 runs 14 residues. Drawing the rest from reference TRBV28 and TRBJ1-5, the complete variable domain is DVKVTQSSRYLVKRTGEKVFLECVQDMDHENMFWYRQDPGLGLRLIYFSYDVKMKEKGDIPEGYSVSREKKERFSLILESASTNQTSMYLCASLGGGYNQPQHFGDGTRLSIL.